This TCR beta chain was documented in a study of T-cell reconstitution after alpha-beta-depleted transplantation in children. Preparation of the TCRbeta library used unique molecular identifiers. TCRdb ran MiXCR on the PCR reads and lists one entry per CDR3 protein. The repertoire holds about 170,000 distinct CDR3 sequences, with 11% as singletons. Study outcomes and limitations: T-cell numbers and diversity, one year after transplant, stemmed largely from T cells that were newly produced. At around two months after transplant, the alpha-beta T cells were reportedly derived from several hundred expanded clones that came from non-depleted graft cells.

V was clipped by 8 bases and J by 7 bases, with 14 bases between them. This CDR3 has 12 amino acids. Germline loops: CDR1 WNHNN, CDR2 SYGVQD (reference sequence). This clonotype was observed many times. Its specificity is not known. The sample in question was PBMCs, obtained before TCRalphabeta/CD19-depleted stem cell transplant. The receptor comes from a boy under 10 years old with acute myeloid leukemia, due to receive a stem cell transplant. V and J are TRBV10-1 and TRBJ1-1, with a weak D call TRBD1 (5 bases). CDR3 sequence reads: CASSVPGGEAFF. The CDR3 DNA reads as TGCGCCAGCTCGGTCCCTGGGGGTGAAGCTTTCTTT.